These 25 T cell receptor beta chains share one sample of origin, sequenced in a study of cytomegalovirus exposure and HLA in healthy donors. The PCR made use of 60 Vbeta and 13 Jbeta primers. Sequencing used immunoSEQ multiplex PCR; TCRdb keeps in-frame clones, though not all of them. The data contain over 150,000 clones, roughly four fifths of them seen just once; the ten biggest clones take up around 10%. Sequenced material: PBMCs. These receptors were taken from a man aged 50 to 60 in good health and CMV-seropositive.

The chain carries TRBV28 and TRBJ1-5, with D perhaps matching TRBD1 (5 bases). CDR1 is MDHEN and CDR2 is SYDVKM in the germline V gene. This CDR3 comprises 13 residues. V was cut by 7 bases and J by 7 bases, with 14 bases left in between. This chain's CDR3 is CASTNGGGQPQHF. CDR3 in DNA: TGTGCCAGCACCAACGGGGGTGGGCAGCCCCAGCATTTT.

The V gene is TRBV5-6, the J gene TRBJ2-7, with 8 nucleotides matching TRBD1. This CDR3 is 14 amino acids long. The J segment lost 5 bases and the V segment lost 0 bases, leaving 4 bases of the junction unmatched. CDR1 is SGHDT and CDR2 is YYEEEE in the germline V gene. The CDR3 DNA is TGTGCCAGCAGCTTGGGGACAGGGAACCACGAGCAGTACTTC. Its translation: CASSLGTGNHEQYF. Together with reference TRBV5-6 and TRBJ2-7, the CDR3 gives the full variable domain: DAGVTQSPTHLIKTRGQQVTLRCSPKSGHDTVSWYQQALGQGPQFIFQYYEEEERQRGNFPDRFSGHQFPNYSSELNVNALLLGDSALYLCASSLGTGNHEQYFGPGTRLTVT.

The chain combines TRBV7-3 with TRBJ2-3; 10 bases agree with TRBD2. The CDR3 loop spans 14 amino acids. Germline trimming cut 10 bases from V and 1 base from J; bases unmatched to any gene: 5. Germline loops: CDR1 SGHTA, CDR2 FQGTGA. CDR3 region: CATASGSGTDTQYF. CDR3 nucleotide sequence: TGTGCCACGGCTAGCGGGAGTGGCACAGATACGCAGTATTTT.

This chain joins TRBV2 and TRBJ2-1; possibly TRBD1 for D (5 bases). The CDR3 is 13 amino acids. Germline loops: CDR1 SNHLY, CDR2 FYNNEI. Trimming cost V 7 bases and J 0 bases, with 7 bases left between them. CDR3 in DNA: TGTGCCAGCAAAAGGGGCTCCTACAATGAGCAGTTCTTC. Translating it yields CASKRGSYNEQFF.

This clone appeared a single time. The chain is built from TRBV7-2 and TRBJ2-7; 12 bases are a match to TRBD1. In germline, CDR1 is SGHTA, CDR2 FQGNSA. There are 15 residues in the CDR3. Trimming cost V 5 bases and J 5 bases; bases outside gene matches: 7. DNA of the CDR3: TGTGCCAGCAGCCCACCGGGACAGGGGGCCCACGAGCAGTACTTC. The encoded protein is CASSPPGQGAHEQYF.

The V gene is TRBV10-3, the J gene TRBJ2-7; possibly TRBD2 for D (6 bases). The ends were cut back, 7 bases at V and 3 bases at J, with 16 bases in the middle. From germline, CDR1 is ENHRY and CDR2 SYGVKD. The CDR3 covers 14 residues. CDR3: CAITPSGGIYEQYF. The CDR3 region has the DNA TGTGCCATCACCCCCTCCGGAGGGATCTACGAGCAGTACTTC.

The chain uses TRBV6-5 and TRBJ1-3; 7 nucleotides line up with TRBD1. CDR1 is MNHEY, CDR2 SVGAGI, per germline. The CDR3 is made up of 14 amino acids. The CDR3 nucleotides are TGTGCTACCAAACCGACAGGGATCGGAAACACCATATATTTT. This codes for CATKPTGIGNTIYF.

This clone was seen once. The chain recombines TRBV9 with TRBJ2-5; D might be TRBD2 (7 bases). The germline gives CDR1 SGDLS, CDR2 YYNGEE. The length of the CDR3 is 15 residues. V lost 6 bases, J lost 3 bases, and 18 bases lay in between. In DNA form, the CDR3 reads TGTGCCAGCACCCTAGCGGTGGGGGCAGAAGAGACCCAGTACTTC. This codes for CASTLAVGAEETQYF.

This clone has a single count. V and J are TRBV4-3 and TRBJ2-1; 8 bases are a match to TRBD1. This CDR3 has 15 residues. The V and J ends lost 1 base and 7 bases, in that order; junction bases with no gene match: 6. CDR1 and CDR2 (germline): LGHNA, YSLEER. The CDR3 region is CASSQASDRANEQFF. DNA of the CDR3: TGCGCCAGCAGCCAAGCCTCGGACAGGGCTAATGAGCAGTTCTTC.

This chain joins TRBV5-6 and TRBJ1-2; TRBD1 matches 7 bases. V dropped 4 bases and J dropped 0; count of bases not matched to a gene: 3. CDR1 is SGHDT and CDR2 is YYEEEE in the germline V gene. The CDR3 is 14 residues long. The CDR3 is CASSRGTANYGYTF. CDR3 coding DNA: TGTGCCAGCAGCCGCGGGACAGCTAACTATGGCTACACCTTC.

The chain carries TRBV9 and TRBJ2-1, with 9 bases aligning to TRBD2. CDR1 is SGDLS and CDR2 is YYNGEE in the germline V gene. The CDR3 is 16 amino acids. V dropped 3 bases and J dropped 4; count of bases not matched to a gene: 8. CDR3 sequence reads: CASSAEGTSLYNEQFF. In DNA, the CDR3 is TGTGCCAGCAGCGCAGAGGGGACTAGCTTGTACAATGAGCAGTTCTTC.

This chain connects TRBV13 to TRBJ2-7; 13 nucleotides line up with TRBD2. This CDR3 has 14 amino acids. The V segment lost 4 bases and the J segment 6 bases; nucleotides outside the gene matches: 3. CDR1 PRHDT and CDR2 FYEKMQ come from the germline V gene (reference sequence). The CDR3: CASSSGLAGFEQYF. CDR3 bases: TGTGCCAGCAGCTCGGGACTAGCGGGGTTCGAGCAGTACTTC.

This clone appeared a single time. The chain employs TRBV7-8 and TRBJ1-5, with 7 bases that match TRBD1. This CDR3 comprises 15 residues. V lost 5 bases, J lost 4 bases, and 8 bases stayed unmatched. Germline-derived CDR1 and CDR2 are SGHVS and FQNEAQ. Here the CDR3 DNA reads TGTGCCAGCAGCCCAAGACAGGGAGTTAATCAGCCCCAGCATTTT. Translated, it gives CASSPRQGVNQPQHF.

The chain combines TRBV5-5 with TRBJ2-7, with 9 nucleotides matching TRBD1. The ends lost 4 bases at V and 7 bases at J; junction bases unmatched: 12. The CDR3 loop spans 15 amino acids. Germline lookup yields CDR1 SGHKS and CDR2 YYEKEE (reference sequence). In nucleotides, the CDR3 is TGTGCCAGCAGCAAACCGCCGGGACAGGGCCCAGAGCAGTACTTC. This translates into CASSKPPGQGPEQYF.

CDR3 protein: CASSRLRTSGTNEQFF. Here the CDR3 DNA reads TGTGCCAGCAGCCGTCTCCGGACTAGCGGGACCAATGAGCAGTTCTTC. The chain employs TRBV7-2 and TRBJ2-1; 12 nucleotides match TRBD2. Germline-derived CDR1 and CDR2 are SGHTA and FQGNSA. CDR3 length: 16 residues. Trimming cost V 5 bases and J 6 bases; bases outside gene matches: 8.

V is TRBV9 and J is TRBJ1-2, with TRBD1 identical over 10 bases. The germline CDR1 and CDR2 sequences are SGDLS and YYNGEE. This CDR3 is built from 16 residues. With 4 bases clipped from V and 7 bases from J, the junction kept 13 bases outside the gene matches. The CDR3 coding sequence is TGTGCCAGCAGCAAGCGACAGGGGGCTGAAGCACTTGGCTACACCTTC. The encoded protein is CASSKRQGAEALGYTF.

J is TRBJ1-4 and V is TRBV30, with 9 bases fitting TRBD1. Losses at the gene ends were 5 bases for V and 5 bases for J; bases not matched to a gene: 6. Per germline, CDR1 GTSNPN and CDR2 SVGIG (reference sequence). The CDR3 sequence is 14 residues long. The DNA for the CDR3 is TGTGCCTGGCACTCCGGGACAGGGAATGAAAAACTGTTTTTT. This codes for CAWHSGTGNEKLFF.

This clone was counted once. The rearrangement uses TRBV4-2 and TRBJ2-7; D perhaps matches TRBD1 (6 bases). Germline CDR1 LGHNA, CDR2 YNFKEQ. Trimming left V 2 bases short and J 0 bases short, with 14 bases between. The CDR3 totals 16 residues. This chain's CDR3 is CASSQFARDTSYEQYF. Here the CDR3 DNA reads TGTGCCAGCAGCCAATTCGCCCGGGACACCTCCTACGAGCAGTACTTC.

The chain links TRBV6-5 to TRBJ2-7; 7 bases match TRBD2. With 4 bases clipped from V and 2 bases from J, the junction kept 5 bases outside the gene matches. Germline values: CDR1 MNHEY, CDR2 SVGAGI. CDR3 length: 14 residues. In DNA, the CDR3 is TGTGCCAGCAGTTCCCTAGCGGCCCCCTACGAGCAGTACTTC. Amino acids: CASSSLAAPYEQYF.

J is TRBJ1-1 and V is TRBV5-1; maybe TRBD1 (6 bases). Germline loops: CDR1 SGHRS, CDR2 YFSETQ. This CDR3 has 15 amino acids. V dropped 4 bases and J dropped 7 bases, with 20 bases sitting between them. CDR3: CASSENTGQSVEAFF. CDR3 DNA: TGCGCCAGCAGCGAAAATACGGGACAATCAGTTGAAGCTTTCTTT.

CDR3 region: CASSLEVSSGYNEQFF. The CDR3 DNA reads as TGTGCCAGCAGCTTAGAGGTGTCTAGCGGCTACAATGAGCAGTTCTTC. V usage is TRBV11-3 and J usage is TRBJ2-1; 7 bases align to TRBD2. This CDR3 region has 16 residues. V was pared by 0 bases and J by 3 bases, with 5 bases of the junction left unmatched. Germline V lookup: CDR1 SGHNT, CDR2 YENEEA.

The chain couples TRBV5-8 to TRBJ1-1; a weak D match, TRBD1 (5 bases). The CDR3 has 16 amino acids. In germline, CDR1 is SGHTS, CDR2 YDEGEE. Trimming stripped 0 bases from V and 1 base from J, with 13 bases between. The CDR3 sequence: CASSLGRVGSNTEAFF. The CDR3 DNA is TGTGCCAGCAGCTTGGGCAGGGTAGGATCGAACACTGAAGCTTTCTTT.

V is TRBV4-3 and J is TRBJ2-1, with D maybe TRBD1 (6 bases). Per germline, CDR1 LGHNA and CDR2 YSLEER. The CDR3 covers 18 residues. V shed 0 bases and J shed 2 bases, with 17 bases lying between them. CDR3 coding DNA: TGCGCCAGCAGCCAAGATACTCCCAGGGGCGAAACCTACAATGAGCAGTTCTTC. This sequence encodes CASSQDTPRGETYNEQFF.

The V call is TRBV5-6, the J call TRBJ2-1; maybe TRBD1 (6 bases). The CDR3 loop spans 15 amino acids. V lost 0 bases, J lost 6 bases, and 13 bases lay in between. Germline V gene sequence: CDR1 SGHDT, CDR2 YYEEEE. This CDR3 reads CASSLAYRVLNEQFF. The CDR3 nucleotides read TGTGCCAGCAGCTTGGCGTACAGGGTTCTCAATGAGCAGTTCTTC.

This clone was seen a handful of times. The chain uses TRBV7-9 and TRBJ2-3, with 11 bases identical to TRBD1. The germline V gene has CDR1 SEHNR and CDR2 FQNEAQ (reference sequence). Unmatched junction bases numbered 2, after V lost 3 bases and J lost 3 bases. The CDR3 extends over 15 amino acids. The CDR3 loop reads CASSFGTGGTDTQYF. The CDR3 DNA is TGTGCCAGCAGCTTTGGGACAGGGGGTACAGATACGCAGTATTTT.